These 9 T cell receptor beta chains share one sample of origin, sequenced in a study of CD8+ T cells in alopecia areata. Sequencing relied on a cDNA template that was reverse transcribed from extracted RNA. Sequenced by immunoSEQ multiplex PCR; TCRdb stores in-frame clones only, minus some. The table has about 140,000 clones, about 85% seen once. The treatment denotes: oral pan-JAK inhibitor, 5-10 mg twice daily. The sample was CD8+ T cells sorted from blood, taken at week 4, from a patient treated with tofacitinib. These TCRs come from a human donor with alopecia areata.

The rearrangement joins TRBV7-9 to TRBJ2-7; 9 positions match TRBD1. CDR1 is SEHNR, CDR2 FQNEAQ, per germline (reference sequence). The CDR3 has 14 residues. J was trimmed by 2 bases and V by 5 bases; bases with no gene match: 4. The CDR3 nucleotides read TGTGCCAGCAGCGGACAGGGGAACGCCTACGAGCAGTACTTC. Its protein is CASSGQGNAYEQYF.

This clone occurred once. Other DNA sequences within the sample encode an identical CDR3. The gene calls are TRBV5-6 and TRBJ2-7; D not certain. Trimming took off 0 bases at V and 2 bases at J, with 9 bases between the two ends. CDR1 is SGHDT, CDR2 YYEEEE, per germline. There are 14 residues in the CDR3. CDR3 bases: TGTGCCAGCAGCTTGGGGACGGAAACCTACGAGCAGTACTTC. The encoded protein is CASSLGTETYEQYF.

Worth noting for this clone: A read error may account for a junction end that differs from germline. CDR3 nucleotide sequence: TGCAGCGTTGAAGGGTCGGGTAAAGCGAACTTC. It yields the protein CSVEGSGKANF. The chain has TRBV29-1 and TRBJ2-5; D is uncertain. CDR1 and CDR2 from the germline V gene are SQVTM and ANQGSEA. This CDR3 is 11 amino acids long.

Here the CDR3 DNA reads TGTGCCAGCAGCTTAGCTTGGGACAAGAACATTCAGTACTTC. Protein product: CASSLAWDKNIQYF. This chain connects TRBV7-9 to TRBJ2-4; D perhaps matches TRBD1 (6 bases). Trimming took 0 bases from V and 7 from J, leaving 10 bases between them. This CDR3 contains 14 residues. Germline CDR1 is SEHNR and CDR2 is FQNEAQ (reference sequence).

This clone came up once. The chain is built from TRBV5-1 and TRBJ2-7, with D possibly matching TRBD1 (6 bases). This CDR3 comprises 14 residues. Germline V gene data show CDR1 as SGHRS and CDR2 as YFSETQ. Between the trimmed V and J ends, which lost 0 bases and 4 bases, there was a span of 11 bases. CDR3 in DNA: TGCGCCAGCAGCTTGGGACTACAGGGTTACGAGCAGTACTTC. Translation gives CASSLGLQGYEQYF.

This clone occurred once. This CDR3 is CASSGYRGQLLNEQYF. In DNA, the CDR3 is TGTGCCAGCAGTGGGTACAGGGGCCAGCTATTGAACGAGCAGTACTTC. The chain carries TRBV25-1 and TRBJ2-7, with TRBD1 matching 7 bases. The CDR3 length is 16 residues. V lost 4 bases and J lost 5; bases outside the gene matches: 14. Germline-derived CDR1 and CDR2 are MGHDK and SYGVNS.

The chain has TRBV6-6 and TRBJ2-3, with D perhaps TRBD1 (8 bases). Germline V gives CDR1 MNHNY, CDR2 SVGAGI (reference sequence). Trimming took 6 bases from V and 5 from J, leaving 15 bases between them. This CDR3 has 14 amino acids. CDR3: CASSNSGTGDTQYF. The CDR3 DNA reads as TGTGCCAGCAGCAACAGCGGGACAGGAGATACGCAGTATTTT.

The chain carries TRBV4-1 and TRBJ2-7; D remains ambiguous. Trimming left V 1 base short and J 0 bases short, with 13 bases between. Germline loops: CDR1 MGHRA, CDR2 YSYEKL. The CDR3 consists of 16 residues. The CDR3, as DNA: TGCGCCAGCAGCCAAGTTTCGGCACATAGCTCCTACGAGCAGTACTTC. Amino acid sequence: CASSQVSAHSSYEQYF.

The chain couples TRBV30 to TRBJ2-5, with a tentative D call TRBD2 (6 bases). The CDR3 contains 13 residues. The V gene lost 4 bases and the J gene lost 5 bases, with 14 bases spanning the gap. In germline, CDR1 is GTSNPN, CDR2 SVGIG (reference sequence). CDR3 sequence (DNA): TGTGCCTGGACCCGACTAGATGGGGAGACCCAGTACTTC. It yields the protein CAWTRLDGETQYF.